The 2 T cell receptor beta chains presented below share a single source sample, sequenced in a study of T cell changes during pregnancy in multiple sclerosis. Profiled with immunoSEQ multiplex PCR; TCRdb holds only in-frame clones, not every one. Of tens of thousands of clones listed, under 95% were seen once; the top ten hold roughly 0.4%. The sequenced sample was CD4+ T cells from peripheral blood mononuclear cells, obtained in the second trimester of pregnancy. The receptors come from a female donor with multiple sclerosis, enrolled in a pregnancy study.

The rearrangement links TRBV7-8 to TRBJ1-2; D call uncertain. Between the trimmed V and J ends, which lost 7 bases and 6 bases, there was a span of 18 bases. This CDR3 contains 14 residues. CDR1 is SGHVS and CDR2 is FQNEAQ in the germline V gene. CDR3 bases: TGTGCCAGCACCGCTTTACGGAGTCCTGATGGCTACACCTTC. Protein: CASTALRSPDGYTF. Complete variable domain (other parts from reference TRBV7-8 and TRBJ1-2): GAGVSQSPRYKVAKRGQDVALRCDPISGHVSLFWYQQALGQGPEFLTYFQNEAQLDKSGLPSDRFFAERPEGSVSTLKIQRTQQEDSAVYLCASTALRSPDGYTFGSGTRLTVV.

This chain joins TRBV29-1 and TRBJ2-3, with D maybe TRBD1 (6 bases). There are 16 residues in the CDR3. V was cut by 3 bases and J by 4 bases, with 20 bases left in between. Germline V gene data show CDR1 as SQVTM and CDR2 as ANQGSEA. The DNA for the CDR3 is TGCAGCGTTGAGGGTGAGGGGGTCGCGTTGGCAGATACGCAGTATTTT. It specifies CSVEGEGVALADTQYF.